The rows below give T cell receptor beta chains drawn from one sample of a study of cytotoxic CD8 clonotypes in ibrutinib-treated CLL. Some clones are missing from TCRdb's copy, which holds only in-frame ones; the method was immunoSEQ multiplex PCR. The sample lists under 30,000 clones, approximately 62% occurring once. Here the sequenced sample was PBMCs, taken before ibrutinib treatment. The receptors originated from a human donor with chronic lymphocytic leukemia. CDR3s include the opening cysteine and the closing phenylalanine or tryptophan. Each record gives: D gene, clone size, V gene, J gene, CDR3 protein, CDR3 DNA. D genes are given only for firm matches. Clone size, where shown, is once, few, many, or a class for clones that have expanded.

D gene: NA; clone size: few; V gene: TRBV19; J gene: TRBJ1-5; CDR3 protein: CASSTSSTWGNQPQHF; CDR3 DNA: TGTGCCAGTAGTACCAGTTCTACCTGGGGCAATCAGCCCCAGCATTTT
D gene: NA; clone size: medium-sized; V gene: TRBV18; J gene: TRBJ1-2; CDR3 protein: CASSPKQAPGYTF; CDR3 DNA: TGTGCCAGCTCACCAAAACAGGCCCCTGGCTACACCTTC
D gene: NA; clone size: few; V gene: TRBV5-8; J gene: TRBJ2-2; CDR3 protein: CASSPFGDIWGGELFF; CDR3 DNA: TGTGCCAGCAGCCCATTCGGGGACATATGGGGCGGGGAGCTGTTTTTT
D gene: NA; clone size: few; V gene: TRBV12-5; J gene: TRBJ2-3; CDR3 protein: CASGLTDTQYF; CDR3 DNA: TGTGCTAGTGGTCTAACAGATACGCAGTATTTT
D gene: NA; clone size: medium-sized; V gene: TRBV5-1; J gene: TRBJ2-3; CDR3 protein: CASRPDLVTQYF; CDR3 DNA: TGCGCCAGCAGACCAGACTTGGTCACGCAGTATTTT
D gene: TRBD2; clone size: medium-sized; V gene: TRBV15; J gene: TRBJ2-3; CDR3 protein: CATSRDVPSGAADTQYF; CDR3 DNA: TGTGCCACCAGCAGAGATGTTCCTAGCGGAGCCGCAGATACGCAGTATTTT
D gene: TRBD1; clone size: NA; V gene: TRBV7-8; J gene: TRBJ2-7; CDR3 protein: CASSLDRGTGLSSYEQYF; CDR3 DNA: TGTGCCAGCAGCTTAGATCGAGGGACAGGGCTCTCCTCCTACGAGCAGTACTTC
D gene: TRBD1; clone size: NA; V gene: TRBV5-5; J gene: TRBJ2-7; CDR3 protein: CASSLLHGTASYEQYF; CDR3 DNA: TGTGCCAGCAGCCTACTCCATGGGACAGCCTCCTACGAGCAGTACTTC
D gene: TRBD2; clone size: NA; V gene: TRBV4-1; J gene: TRBJ2-3; CDR3 protein: CASSQDAGGRADTDTQYF; CDR3 DNA: TGCGCCAGCAGCCAAGATGCGGGGGGCCGAGCAGACACAGATACGCAGTATTTT
D gene: TRBD1; clone size: NA; V gene: TRBV19; J gene: TRBJ2-3; CDR3 protein: CASSLQGVVDTQYF; CDR3 DNA: TGTGCCTCTAGCTTACAGGGGGTGGTAGATACGCAGTATTTT
D gene: NA; clone size: few; V gene: TRBV15; J gene: TRBJ2-3; CDR3 protein: CATSRDQPQFGTDTQYF; CDR3 DNA: TGTGCCACCAGCAGAGACCAGCCACAATTCGGCACAGATACGCAGTATTTT
D gene: NA; clone size: few; V gene: TRBV7-3; J gene: TRBJ2-3; CDR3 protein: CASSSGLARDTQYF; CDR3 DNA: TGTGCCAGCAGCTCCGGGTTAGCGAGGGATACGCAGTATTTT
D gene: NA; clone size: NA; V gene: TRBV6-6; J gene: TRBJ1-2; CDR3 protein: CASSYTGSYGYTF; CDR3 DNA: TGTGCCAGCAGTTATACAGGAAGCTATGGCTACACCTTC
D gene: NA; clone size: NA; V gene: TRBV14; J gene: TRBJ2-6; CDR3 protein: CASSPWALEFGANVLTF; CDR3 DNA: TGTGCCAGCAGCCCCTGGGCACTGGAGTTCGGGGCCAACGTCCTGACTTTC
D gene: NA; clone size: NA; V gene: TRBV19; J gene: TRBJ1-5; CDR3 protein: CASSIRVEQPQHF; CDR3 DNA: TGTGCCAGTAGTATACGCGTAGAACAGCCCCAGCATTTT
D gene: NA; clone size: NA; V gene: TRBV5-1; J gene: TRBJ2-7; CDR3 protein: CASTTNSGTYEQYF; CDR3 DNA: TGCGCCAGCACCACAAATAGCGGTACCTACGAGCAGTACTTC
D gene: NA; clone size: NA; V gene: TRBV18; J gene: TRBJ1-1; CDR3 protein: CASSPAERAEAFF; CDR3 DNA: TGTGCCAGCTCACCGGCGGAGCGGGCTGAAGCTTTCTTT
D gene: NA; clone size: NA; V gene: TRBV5-6; J gene: TRBJ2-7; CDR3 protein: CASSLAGRYSYEQYF; CDR3 DNA: TGTGCCAGCAGCTTGGCAGGCAGATACTCCTACGAGCAGTACTTC
D gene: NA; clone size: NA; V gene: TRBV9; J gene: TRBJ1-3; CDR3 protein: CASSVASSGNTIYF; CDR3 DNA: TGTGCCAGCAGCGTAGCTAGCTCTGGAAACACCATATATTTT
D gene: TRBD1; clone size: NA; V gene: TRBV7-6; J gene: TRBJ2-7; CDR3 protein: CASSPGQGDYEQYF; CDR3 DNA: TGTGCCAGCAGCCCAGGACAGGGGGACTACGAGCAGTACTTC
D gene: NA; clone size: NA; V gene: TRBV7-9; J gene: TRBJ2-5; CDR3 protein: CAGSFRQPTGETQYF; CDR3 DNA: TGTGCCGGCAGCTTCAGACAACCTACAGGGGAGACCCAGTACTTC
D gene: NA; clone size: NA; V gene: TRBV7-9; J gene: TRBJ2-5; CDR3 protein: CASSPVGGASETQYF; CDR3 DNA: TGTGCCAGCAGCCCTGTGGGGGGGGCCAGTGAGACCCAGTACTTC
D gene: NA; clone size: NA; V gene: TRBV7-2; J gene: TRBJ2-3; CDR3 protein: CASSSQGLMSTDTQYF; CDR3 DNA: TGTGCCAGCAGCTCCCAGGGTCTGATGAGCACAGATACGCAGTATTTT
D gene: NA; clone size: NA; V gene: TRBV27; J gene: TRBJ2-1; CDR3 protein: CASSLSAQGGFNEQFF; CDR3 DNA: TGTGCCAGCAGTTTATCGGCCCAGGGCGGTTTCAATGAGCAGTTCTTC
D gene: TRBD2; clone size: NA; V gene: TRBV7-3; J gene: TRBJ2-2; CDR3 protein: CASSAVRPGGPGELFF; CDR3 DNA: TGTGCCAGCAGCGCCGTAAGGCCGGGAGGGCCCGGGGAGCTGTTTTTT
D gene: NA; clone size: few; V gene: TRBV4-1; J gene: TRBJ1-2; CDR3 protein: CASRRIGANYGYTF; CDR3 DNA: TGCGCCAGCAGACGTATAGGGGCGAACTATGGCTACACCTTC
D gene: TRBD2; clone size: NA; V gene: TRBV4-1; J gene: TRBJ2-3; CDR3 protein: CASSQALAGIPSTDTQYF; CDR3 DNA: TGCGCCAGCAGCCAAGCTCTAGCGGGGATACCTAGCACAGATACGCAGTATTTT
D gene: TRBD2; clone size: few; V gene: TRBV7-2; J gene: TRBJ2-2; CDR3 protein: CASSLGLAFTGELFF; CDR3 DNA: TGTGCCAGCAGCCTGGGACTAGCATTCACCGGGGAGCTGTTTTTT
D gene: TRBD2; clone size: NA; V gene: TRBV5-1; J gene: TRBJ2-2; CDR3 protein: CASSLRATSANTGELFF; CDR3 DNA: TGCGCCAGCAGCTTGCGGGCGACTAGCGCGAACACCGGGGAGCTGTTTTTT
D gene: TRBD1; clone size: NA; V gene: TRBV7-9; J gene: TRBJ1-5; CDR3 protein: CASSLASPGGNQPQHF; CDR3 DNA: TGTGCCAGCAGCTTAGCGTCCCCAGGGGGGAATCAGCCCCAGCATTTT
D gene: TRBD2; clone size: NA; V gene: TRBV11-3; J gene: TRBJ2-7; CDR3 protein: CASSQGGGSYEQYF; CDR3 DNA: TGTGCCAGCAGCCAAGGCGGGGGCTCCTACGAGCAGTACTTC
D gene: NA; clone size: few; V gene: TRBV2; J gene: TRBJ1-6; CDR3 protein: CASRGGRLSNSPLHF; CDR3 DNA: TGTGCCAGCAGGGGGGGTAGACTGTCAAATTCACCCCTCCACTTT
D gene: NA; clone size: NA; V gene: TRBV19; J gene: TRBJ1-5; CDR3 protein: CASSIGRGEVLLQPQHF; CDR3 DNA: TGTGCCAGTAGTATAGGAAGGGGGGAAGTTCTACTTCAGCCCCAGCATTTT
D gene: NA; clone size: NA; V gene: TRBV27; J gene: TRBJ1-6; CDR3 protein: CASSLFGASPLHF; CDR3 DNA: TGTGCCAGCAGTTTATTTGGGGCATCACCCCTCCACTTT
D gene: TRBD2; clone size: few; V gene: TRBV29-1; J gene: TRBJ2-1; CDR3 protein: CSVDSPSGDYNEQFF; CDR3 DNA: TGCAGCGTCGATTCTCCTAGCGGGGACTACAATGAGCAGTTCTTC
D gene: NA; clone size: few; V gene: TRBV28; J gene: TRBJ1-3; CDR3 protein: CASSLRGNTIYF; CDR3 DNA: TGTGCCAGCAGTTTAAGGGGAAACACCATATATTTT
D gene: NA; clone size: NA; V gene: TRBV6-5; J gene: TRBJ2-3; CDR3 protein: CASSSPGGSTTDTQYF; CDR3 DNA: TGTGCCAGCAGTTCACCCGGGGGTAGCACTACAGATACGCAGTATTTT
D gene: NA; clone size: few; V gene: TRBV7-2; J gene: TRBJ1-1; CDR3 protein: CASSLAPSGVAFF; CDR3 DNA: TGTGCCAGCAGCTTAGCGCCCTCGGGGGTAGCTTTCTTT
D gene: NA; clone size: once; V gene: TRBV7-2; J gene: TRBJ2-1; CDR3 protein: CASSLATSYNEQFF; CDR3 DNA: TGTGCCAGCAGCTTAGCGACCTCCTACAATGAGCAGTTCTTC
D gene: TRBD1; clone size: few; V gene: TRBV19; J gene: TRBJ1-2; CDR3 protein: CASSPMGQGNYGYTF; CDR3 DNA: TGTGCCAGTAGTCCAATGGGACAGGGGAACTATGGCTACACCTTC
D gene: TRBD1; clone size: NA; V gene: TRBV5-1; J gene: TRBJ2-7; CDR3 protein: CASSLPGQTSYEQYF; CDR3 DNA: TGCGCCAGCAGCCTCCCGGGACAGACATCCTACGAGCAGTACTTC
D gene: NA; clone size: NA; V gene: TRBV6-5; J gene: TRBJ2-2; CDR3 protein: CASRRATGELFF; CDR3 DNA: TGTGCCAGCCGGCGGGCCACCGGGGAGCTGTTTTTT
D gene: NA; clone size: NA; V gene: TRBV2; J gene: TRBJ2-3; CDR3 protein: CASREGGMDTQYF; CDR3 DNA: TGTGCCAGCAGGGAGGGGGGGATGGATACGCAGTATTTT
D gene: NA; clone size: NA; V gene: TRBV7-2; J gene: TRBJ1-6; CDR3 protein: CASSSLGGSRPLHF; CDR3 DNA: TGTGCCAGCAGCTCCCTCGGGGGATCGAGGCCCCTCCACTTT
D gene: TRBD1; clone size: NA; V gene: TRBV27; J gene: TRBJ1-1; CDR3 protein: CASSRLTGSEAFF; CDR3 DNA: TGTGCCAGCAGCCGCTTGACAGGGAGTGAAGCTTTCTTT
D gene: TRBD1; clone size: NA; V gene: TRBV9; J gene: TRBJ2-7; CDR3 protein: CASSVGGTAIYEQYF; CDR3 DNA: TGTGCCAGCAGCGTGGGTGGGACAGCGATCTACGAGCAGTACTTC
D gene: NA; clone size: once; V gene: TRBV19; J gene: TRBJ2-2; CDR3 protein: CASSRAANTGELFF; CDR3 DNA: TGTGCCAGTAGTAGAGCGGCGAACACCGGGGAGCTGTTTTTT
D gene: TRBD1; clone size: NA; V gene: TRBV28; J gene: TRBJ1-5; CDR3 protein: CASSLRQGLNNQPQHF; CDR3 DNA: TGTGCCAGCAGCCTACGACAGGGCCTCAACAATCAGCCCCAGCATTTT
D gene: TRBD2; clone size: NA; V gene: TRBV7-2; J gene: TRBJ2-7; CDR3 protein: CASSWTSGTSYEQYF; CDR3 DNA: TGTGCCAGCAGTTGGACTAGCGGGACCTCCTACGAGCAGTACTTC